This T cell receptor (beta chain) appears in the sequencing data of a study of memory CD4+ T cells and cytomegalovirus serostatus. Findings of the study overall: The CMV-associated TCR signature appears largely within the CD4+ memory repertoire. CMV serostatus prediction reached median AUC 0.95, or 0.91 with US-trained model.

Single viable CD3+CD4+CD8-CD45RO+ cells were sorted as the memory CD4+ T cells. The data were produced by immunoSEQ multiplex PCR, yet TCRdb's version contains in-frame clones alone and is incomplete. The repertoire has about 57,000 clones, over 75% of them found once; the top ten carry 0.75% to 0.85%. Germline V gives CDR1 SGHNT, CDR2 YYREEE (reference sequence). The length of the CDR3 is 15 residues. This clone was observed a single time. Its antigen is unidentified. Sequence at one end of the junction differs from germline and may be a read error. The J gene is TRBJ2-2, the V gene TRBV5-4; 9 nucleotides align to TRBD2. The sample comprised memory CD4+ T cells from blood. The TCR comes from an adult in good health and CMV-seronegative. The CDR3 coding sequence is TGTGCCGGCAGCGAGGGACTAGCTATCACCGGGGAGCTGTTTTTT. This codes for CAGSEGLAITGELFF.